Listed below are T cell receptor beta chains from one sample, sequenced in a study of response to subunit inactivated influenza vaccine. MiXCR, run by TCRdb on the RT-PCR reads, gives a single entry per CDR3 protein. The data hold 500,000 to 650,000 distinct CDR3 sequences, with approximately 7.7% observed a single time. Source: PBMCs from blood, taken roughly 24 months after vaccination. Receptors originate from a man aged 45 to 75 who received an inactivated influenza vaccine. Both conserved end residues are part of each CDR3. The order of the fields is clone size, V gene, D gene, J gene, CDR3 length, CDR3 DNA, CDR3 protein. The D gene is left open where the match is weak. Clone size is not always given. Where it is, it says once, few, many or a class for expanded clones.

clone_size: -; v_call: TRBV29-1; d_call: -; j_call: TRBJ2-1; cdr3_length: 10; cdr3_nt: TGCAGCGGTCAAAGAAATGAGCAGTTCTTC; cdr3_aa: CSGQRNEQFF
clone_size: many; v_call: TRBV20-1; d_call: -; j_call: TRBJ2-2; cdr3_length: 12; cdr3_nt: TGCAGTGCCAGGACGAACACCGGGGAGCTGTTTTTT; cdr3_aa: CSARTNTGELFF
clone_size: few; v_call: TRBV15; d_call: -; j_call: TRBJ2-7; cdr3_length: 14; cdr3_nt: TGTGCCACCAGCACCCGTCGGGTGAACTACGAGCAGTACTTC; cdr3_aa: CATSTRRVNYEQYF
clone_size: -; v_call: TRBV5-6; d_call: TRBD1; j_call: TRBJ2-3; cdr3_length: 15; cdr3_nt: TGTGCCAGCAGCTTGTACAGGGGGCGCTTAGATACGCAGTATTTT; cdr3_aa: CASSLYRGRLDTQYF
clone_size: many; v_call: TRBV5-1; d_call: TRBD2; j_call: TRBJ2-1; cdr3_length: 15; cdr3_nt: TGCGCCAGCAGCGGTAGCGGGAGCTCCTACAATGAGCAGTTCTTC; cdr3_aa: CASSGSGSSYNEQFF
clone_size: few; v_call: TRBV6-5; d_call: -; j_call: TRBJ1-1; cdr3_length: 14; cdr3_nt: TGTGCCAGCAGTTACTCATTGGCCTCCGCTGAAGCTTTCTTT; cdr3_aa: CASSYSLASAEAFF
clone_size: once; v_call: TRBV7-3; d_call: -; j_call: TRBJ2-1; cdr3_length: 15; cdr3_nt: TGTGCCAGCAGCTTAACTTCCTTAGGTTACAATGAGCAGTTCTTC; cdr3_aa: CASSLTSLGYNEQFF
clone_size: few; v_call: TRBV10-3; d_call: -; j_call: TRBJ1-5; cdr3_length: 14; cdr3_nt: TGTGCCATACGTTCGCAGGGGAGCAATCAGCCCCAGCATTTT; cdr3_aa: CAIRSQGSNQPQHF
clone_size: few; v_call: TRBV7-2; d_call: TRBD1; j_call: TRBJ1-1; cdr3_length: 14; cdr3_nt: TGTGCCAGCAGCTTAAAGTACGGGACAGGGGAAGCTTTCTTT; cdr3_aa: CASSLKYGTGEAFF
clone_size: few; v_call: TRBV19; d_call: -; j_call: TRBJ2-4; cdr3_length: 17; cdr3_nt: TGTGCCAGTAGTATAGATCTCAGGGTCCTAGCCAAAAACATTCAGTACTTC; cdr3_aa: CASSIDLRVLAKNIQYF
clone_size: -; v_call: TRBV28; d_call: -; j_call: TRBJ1-1; cdr3_length: 13; cdr3_nt: TGTGCCAGCAGAGGCGGGGCGAACACTGAAGCTTTCTTT; cdr3_aa: CASRGGANTEAFF
clone_size: -; v_call: TRBV7-9; d_call: TRBD2; j_call: TRBJ2-1; cdr3_length: 14; cdr3_nt: TGTGCCAGCAGCTCCAAAGCGGGGGTGTATGAGCAGTTCTTC; cdr3_aa: CASSSKAGVYEQFF
clone_size: many; v_call: TRBV18; d_call: -; j_call: TRBJ1-1; cdr3_length: 13; cdr3_nt: TGCGCCAGCAGCCCGGGTCTGAACACTGAAGCTTTCTTT; cdr3_aa: CASSPGLNTEAFF
clone_size: many; v_call: TRBV7-2; d_call: -; j_call: TRBJ2-3; cdr3_length: 13; cdr3_nt: TGTGCCAGCAGCTTAGCGATCACAGATACGCAGTATTTT; cdr3_aa: CASSLAITDTQYF
clone_size: -; v_call: TRBV4-1; d_call: TRBD1; j_call: TRBJ2-1; cdr3_length: 16; cdr3_nt: TGCGCCAGCAGCCAAGACTCGGGACAGGGGGGCAATGAGCAGTTCTTC; cdr3_aa: CASSQDSGQGGNEQFF
clone_size: many; v_call: TRBV3-1; d_call: TRBD1; j_call: TRBJ2-1; cdr3_length: 18; cdr3_nt: TGTGCCAGCAGCCAAGATCGGTTTGGCAGGGGGCTTGGCAATGAGCAGTTCTTC; cdr3_aa: CASSQDRFGRGLGNEQFF
clone_size: many; v_call: TRBV15; d_call: -; j_call: TRBJ2-1; cdr3_length: 15; cdr3_nt: TGTGCCACCAGCAGAGTCCGGGACACCCGCAATGAGCAGTTCTTC; cdr3_aa: CATSRVRDTRNEQFF
clone_size: -; v_call: TRBV7-9; d_call: -; j_call: TRBJ2-5; cdr3_length: 12; cdr3_nt: TGTGCCAGCAGCTTAGGCTCCGGGTCCCGGTACTTC; cdr3_aa: CASSLGSGSRYF
clone_size: many; v_call: TRBV20-1; d_call: TRBD2; j_call: TRBJ2-1; cdr3_length: 13; cdr3_nt: TGCAGTGCTAGGCGGGGGGGGCGGAGTGAGCAGTTCTTC; cdr3_aa: CSARRGGRSEQFF
clone_size: many; v_call: TRBV29-1; d_call: -; j_call: TRBJ2-1; cdr3_length: 14; cdr3_nt: TGCAGCGTTGTTTATGAATCCGCCAAGACTGAGCAGTTCTTC; cdr3_aa: CSVVYESAKTEQFF
clone_size: -; v_call: TRBV12-3/TRBV12-4; d_call: -; j_call: TRBJ2-1; cdr3_length: 15; cdr3_nt: TGTGCCAGCAGTTTATCGGCGGAGGGGTTTAATGAGCAGTTCTTC; cdr3_aa: CASSLSAEGFNEQFF
clone_size: -; v_call: TRBV5-1; d_call: TRBD1; j_call: TRBJ1-2; cdr3_length: 17; cdr3_nt: TGCGCCAGCAGCCAGGGACAGCACAGGACCATGTTCGATGGCTACACCTTC; cdr3_aa: CASSQGQHRTMFDGYTF
clone_size: few; v_call: TRBV5-5; d_call: -; j_call: TRBJ2-5; cdr3_length: 14; cdr3_nt: TGTGCCAGCAGCTTGCTAGCGCTTCAAGAGACCCAGTACTTC; cdr3_aa: CASSLLALQETQYF
clone_size: many; v_call: TRBV28; d_call: -; j_call: TRBJ2-5; cdr3_length: 14; cdr3_nt: TGTGCCAGCAGGAAACGGACGGTACAAGAGACCCAGTACTTC; cdr3_aa: CASRKRTVQETQYF
clone_size: many; v_call: TRBV9; d_call: TRBD1; j_call: TRBJ2-1; cdr3_length: 15; cdr3_nt: TGTGCCAGCAGCGCGACAGGGTATGAGGGGGATGAGCAGTTCTTC; cdr3_aa: CASSATGYEGDEQFF
clone_size: -; v_call: TRBV7-2; d_call: TRBD1; j_call: TRBJ2-4; cdr3_length: 15; cdr3_nt: TGTGCCAGCAGCTTGGACAGGGGGCCCAAAAACATTCAGTACTTC; cdr3_aa: CASSLDRGPKNIQYF
clone_size: few; v_call: TRBV27; d_call: TRBD2; j_call: TRBJ2-1; cdr3_length: 15; cdr3_nt: TGTGCCAGCAGTCCCGGGACTAGCGGGACCAATGAGCAGTTCTTC; cdr3_aa: CASSPGTSGTNEQFF
clone_size: many; v_call: TRBV10-3; d_call: -; j_call: TRBJ1-1; cdr3_length: 15; cdr3_nt: TGTGCCATCACGGCCAGGGGAGTAAGGGACACTGAAGCTTTCTTT; cdr3_aa: CAITARGVRDTEAFF
clone_size: many; v_call: TRBV6-1; d_call: TRBD1; j_call: TRBJ1-3; cdr3_length: 15; cdr3_nt: TGTGCCAGCAGCAGACAGGGGGCAGGAGGAAACACCATATATTTT; cdr3_aa: CASSRQGAGGNTIYF
clone_size: -; v_call: TRBV9; d_call: -; j_call: TRBJ2-2; cdr3_length: 12; cdr3_nt: TGTGCCAGCGCGAGGTTTGACGGGGAGCTGTTTTTT; cdr3_aa: CASARFDGELFF
clone_size: many; v_call: TRBV11-3; d_call: TRBD1; j_call: TRBJ2-3; cdr3_length: 14; cdr3_nt: TGTGCCAGCAGCTTGGGCAGGGGGACAGATACGCAGTATTTT; cdr3_aa: CASSLGRGTDTQYF
clone_size: few; v_call: TRBV6-1; d_call: -; j_call: TRBJ1-3; cdr3_length: 15; cdr3_nt: TGTGCCAGCACCACACCAGGGGCAGGAGGAAACACCATATATTTT; cdr3_aa: CASTTPGAGGNTIYF
clone_size: few; v_call: TRBV28; d_call: -; j_call: TRBJ2-3; cdr3_length: 15; cdr3_nt: TGTGCCAGCAGCCGGGTGGGGGGCGAGTCAGATACGCAGTATTTT; cdr3_aa: CASSRVGGESDTQYF
clone_size: -; v_call: TRBV2; d_call: -; j_call: TRBJ2-5; cdr3_length: 13; cdr3_nt: TGTGCCAGCAGGCACAAGTCCAGGGAGACCCAGTACTTC; cdr3_aa: CASRHKSRETQYF
clone_size: few; v_call: TRBV20-1; d_call: TRBD2; j_call: TRBJ2-5; cdr3_length: 15; cdr3_nt: TGCAGTGCTAACCGACTAGCACAGCTCCAAGAGACCCAGTACTTC; cdr3_aa: CSANRLAQLQETQYF
clone_size: few; v_call: TRBV11-2; d_call: -; j_call: TRBJ2-5; cdr3_length: 16; cdr3_nt: TGTGCCAGCAGCTTAGCTCCGGGAAAGTACCAAGAGACCCAGTACTTC; cdr3_aa: CASSLAPGKYQETQYF
clone_size: many; v_call: TRBV3-1; d_call: -; j_call: TRBJ1-3; cdr3_length: 17; cdr3_nt: TGTGCCAGCAGCCCTACAGAACGTCGGAGCTCTGGAAACACCATATATTTT; cdr3_aa: CASSPTERRSSGNTIYF
clone_size: -; v_call: TRBV20-1; d_call: TRBD2; j_call: TRBJ2-7; cdr3_length: 17; cdr3_nt: TGCAGTGCTAGAGACGCTGGGACTAGCGGGAGAACCTACGAGCAGTACTTC; cdr3_aa: CSARDAGTSGRTYEQYF
clone_size: -; v_call: TRBV6-2/TRBV6-3; d_call: TRBD1; j_call: TRBJ1-1; cdr3_length: 16; cdr3_nt: TGTGCCAGCAGTTACTCGGTCGGACAGGGGGCCACTGAAGCTTTCTTT; cdr3_aa: CASSYSVGQGATEAFF
clone_size: few; v_call: TRBV12-3/TRBV12-4; d_call: -; j_call: TRBJ1-1; cdr3_length: 14; cdr3_nt: TGTGCCAGCAGGGGGTCAGGGGATAGGGCTGAAGCTTTCTTT; cdr3_aa: CASRGSGDRAEAFF
clone_size: -; v_call: TRBV10-3; d_call: -; j_call: TRBJ1-4; cdr3_length: 15; cdr3_nt: TGTGCCATCAGTGATTCTCAGGGTGGTAATGAAAAACTGTTTTTT; cdr3_aa: CAISDSQGGNEKLFF
clone_size: few; v_call: TRBV24-1; d_call: TRBD1; j_call: TRBJ2-2; cdr3_length: 15; cdr3_nt: TGTGCCACCCGAGCCGGGACAGACAACACCGGGGAGCTGTTTTTT; cdr3_aa: CATRAGTDNTGELFF
clone_size: few; v_call: TRBV4-1; d_call: TRBD2; j_call: TRBJ2-5; cdr3_length: 18; cdr3_nt: TGCGCCAGCAGCCAAGTGCCTGGAGCGGGGAGGATACAAGAGACCCAGTACTTC; cdr3_aa: CASSQVPGAGRIQETQYF
clone_size: few; v_call: TRBV7-9; d_call: TRBD2; j_call: TRBJ2-5; cdr3_length: 15; cdr3_nt: TGTGCCAGCAGCATCGGCAGCGGGAGGCAAGAGACCCAGTACTTC; cdr3_aa: CASSIGSGRQETQYF
clone_size: -; v_call: TRBV12-3/TRBV12-4; d_call: -; j_call: TRBJ1-1; cdr3_length: 14; cdr3_nt: TGTGCCAGCAGTTTCTCGACAGCTGCCACTGAAGCTTTCTTT; cdr3_aa: CASSFSTAATEAFF
clone_size: many; v_call: TRBV20-1; d_call: -; j_call: TRBJ1-5; cdr3_length: 16; cdr3_nt: TGCAGTGCCCTCCTGACGGGGGCTAAAAGCAATCAGCCCCAGCATTTT; cdr3_aa: CSALLTGAKSNQPQHF
clone_size: few; v_call: TRBV6-2/TRBV6-3; d_call: -; j_call: TRBJ2-7; cdr3_length: 12; cdr3_nt: TGTGCCGCCAAGGGAAGGGAATACGAGCAGTACTTC; cdr3_aa: CAAKGREYEQYF
clone_size: -; v_call: TRBV3-1; d_call: -; j_call: TRBJ2-5; cdr3_length: 14; cdr3_nt: TGTGCCAGCAGCCACATGGCAGGGAAAGAGACCCAGTACTTC; cdr3_aa: CASSHMAGKETQYF
clone_size: -; v_call: TRBV2; d_call: TRBD2; j_call: TRBJ2-7; cdr3_length: 14; cdr3_nt: TGTGCCAGCAGCCAAACGACCGGGGGGTGGGAGCAGTACTTC; cdr3_aa: CASSQTTGGWEQYF
clone_size: few; v_call: TRBV28; d_call: -; j_call: TRBJ2-6; cdr3_length: 15; cdr3_nt: TGTGCCAGCAGTAGACCGCTCTCTGGGGCCAACGTCCTGACTTTC; cdr3_aa: CASSRPLSGANVLTF
clone_size: many; v_call: TRBV5-1; d_call: TRBD2; j_call: TRBJ2-7; cdr3_length: 16; cdr3_nt: TGCGCCAGCAGCCCCACACTAGCGGGGGGGTACTACGAGCAGTACTTC; cdr3_aa: CASSPTLAGGYYEQYF
clone_size: many; v_call: TRBV11-2; d_call: TRBD1; j_call: TRBJ2-1; cdr3_length: 15; cdr3_nt: TGTGCCAGCAGCCGCCACAGGGGCCAAGGGTATGAGCAGTTCTTC; cdr3_aa: CASSRHRGQGYEQFF
clone_size: few; v_call: TRBV25-1; d_call: -; j_call: TRBJ1-1; cdr3_length: 14; cdr3_nt: TGTGCCAGCAGTGAATCCGCTAGGAACACTGAAGCTTTCTTT; cdr3_aa: CASSESARNTEAFF
clone_size: -; v_call: TRBV20-1; d_call: TRBD1; j_call: TRBJ2-7; cdr3_length: 14; cdr3_nt: TGCAGTGCGATGCCGGGACAGGCCTCCTACGAGCAGTACTTC; cdr3_aa: CSAMPGQASYEQYF
clone_size: many; v_call: TRBV25-1; d_call: -; j_call: TRBJ2-1; cdr3_length: 11; cdr3_nt: -; cdr3_aa: CASSVASGTYF